The 10 T cell receptor beta chains below were found in one sample sequenced in a study of graft-versus-host responses after intestinal transplantation listed by TCRdb under 2021. Libraries were constructed by the immunoSEQ multiplex PCR assay. The source is immuneACCESS, and TCRdb retained only in-frame sequences with V and J called. Part of the clones is not carried over; for the studies checked, unresolved V genes explain less than half of this, and the remainder is unexplained. The sample includes about 39,000 clones, with 85% to 95% observed a single time. The leading ten clones occupy about 19% of the sample. The time point label on this specimen signifies: cells obtained before transplantation from donor or recipient. These receptors' targets are unknown. The sequencing here drew on unstimulated CD8+ T cells sorted from spleen or lymph node cells, taken before transplant. These receptors originate from a human donor who was the organ donor for an intestinal transplant.

The rearrangement joins TRBV27 to TRBJ1-6, with D possibly being TRBD1 (5 bases). V lost 7 bases and J 7 bases, leaving 11 bases between the germline ends. The CDR3 runs to 13 residues. Germline lookup yields CDR1 MNHEY and CDR2 SMNVEV (reference sequence). The CDR3 is CASTWDGNSPLHF. The CDR3 DNA follows: TGTGCCAGCACCTGGGACGGGAATTCACCCCTCCACTTT.

This chain links TRBV19 with TRBJ2-3, with a tentative D call TRBD2 (5 bases). Trimming cost V 7 bases and J 4 bases, with 18 bases left between them. CDR3 length: 15 residues. Germline V gene sequence: CDR1 LNHDA, CDR2 SQIVND (reference sequence). CDR3 residues: CASMFGKQGSDTQYF. In DNA, the CDR3 is TGTGCCAGTATGTTCGGGAAGCAAGGGTCAGATACGCAGTATTTT.

This clone was recorded only once. V and J are TRBV5-1 and TRBJ1-4; 8 bases line up with TRBD1. The CDR3 spans 17 residues. V lost 3 bases to trimming and J lost 5 bases; unmatched junction nucleotides: 12. The V gene's germline CDR1 is SGHRS and CDR2 YFSETQ. The CDR3 spells CASSSYLRQGRNEKLFF. For the CDR3, the DNA is TGCGCCAGCAGCTCATACCTTCGACAGGGGAGGAATGAAAAACTGTTTTTT.

The V and J genes are TRBV5-1 and TRBJ2-2, with 8 bases that match TRBD1. This CDR3 comprises 16 residues. Unmatched junction bases numbered 4, after V lost 2 bases and J lost 1 base. The V gene's germline CDR1 is SGHRS and CDR2 YFSETQ. For the CDR3, the DNA is TGCGCCAGCAGCTTCCCGGGACAGGTGAACACCGGGGAGCTGTTTTTT. This encodes CASSFPGQVNTGELFF.

This clone was observed a handful of times. The chain carries TRBV27 and TRBJ2-5; no reliable D call. Between the trimmed V and J ends, which lost 2 bases and 2 bases, there was a span of 6 bases. The CDR3 runs to 13 residues. The germline V gene has CDR1 MNHEY and CDR2 SMNVEV (reference sequence). This CDR3 is CASSLGTQETQYF. CDR3 coding DNA: TGTGCCAGCAGTTTAGGTACACAAGAGACCCAGTACTTC.

This chain links TRBV27 with TRBJ2-7; TRBD2 aligns across 12 bases. The CDR3 covers 16 residues. V lost 3 bases, J lost 4 bases, and 7 bases stayed unmatched. The germline CDR1 and CDR2 sequences are MNHEY and SMNVEV (reference sequence). CDR3 sequence: CASSLTVTSGGYEQYF. The DNA of the CDR3 is TGTGCCAGCAGTTTGACGGTGACTAGCGGGGGTTACGAGCAGTACTTC.

The chain is built from TRBV7-2 and TRBJ2-5; D is perhaps TRBD2 (6 bases). The end of the DNA aligns better with TRBJ2-7, so the J call may be wrong. This CDR3 region has 14 residues. CDR1 and CDR2 from the germline V gene are SGHTA and FQGNSA. The CDR3 loop reads CASSLDPGTHEQYF. CDR3 DNA sequence: TGTGCCAGCAGCTTAGATCCCGGGACTCACGAGCAGTACTTC.

J is TRBJ2-7 and V is TRBV19; the D gene could be TRBD1 or TRBD2 (5 bases each). Germline V gene sequence: CDR1 LNHDA, CDR2 SQIVND (reference sequence). V was shortened by 5 bases and J by 5 bases, with 16 bases between the two germline ends. This CDR3 has 14 amino acids. The CDR3, as DNA: TGTGCCAGTAGTTATTCCGACAGAGGGCACGAGCAGTACTTC. This translates into CASSYSDRGHEQYF. The full variable domain, rest sourced from reference TRBV19 and TRBJ2-7, is DGGITQSPKYLFRKEGQNVTLSCEQNLNHDAMYWYRQDPGQGLRLIYYSQIVNDFQKGDIAEGYSVSREKKESFPLTVTSAQKNPTAFYLCASSYSDRGHEQYFGPGTRLTVT.

The chain combines TRBV19 with TRBJ2-7; TRBD2 might be the D (6 bases). V lost 4 bases to trimming and J lost 4 bases, with 11 bases between them. Germline V gene lookup returns CDR1 LNHDA and CDR2 SQIVND (reference sequence). The CDR3 totals 13 residues. As DNA, the CDR3 is TGTGCCAGTAGTAGGGCAGGGAGGTACGAGCAGTACTTC. Translation: CASSRAGRYEQYF.

The chain links TRBV14 to TRBJ2-7; D may correspond to TRBD1 or TRBD2 (6 bases each). The CDR3 is 16 amino acids. Germline V gene sequence: CDR1 SGHDN, CDR2 FVKESK. Trimming removed 1 base at V and 6 bases at J, with 19 bases between. This CDR3 reads CASSQAYLGGRFEQYF. The CDR3 DNA sequence: TGTGCCAGCAGCCAAGCATATCTGGGGGGCCGGTTCGAGCAGTACTTC.